These 6 T cell receptor beta chains share one sample of origin, sequenced in a study of T cell responses to AZD1222 COVID-19 vaccine (dated by TCRdb to the early 2020s). The library was prepared using the immunoSEQ multiplex PCR assay. In its TCRdb copy, this immuneACCESS table keeps in-frame sequences only and misses some clones. Where compared with another copy, unresolved V genes explain less than half of these, and the others have no known cause. Here the sample has roughly 120,000 clones; over 75% occur a single time. The top ten constitute roughly 9.1% of the sample. The sample's time point label, in plain terms: baseline before first vaccination. Sequencing was performed on peripheral blood, taken on day 0 of AZD1222 vaccination. The receptors come from an adult in good health.

V usage is TRBV4-3 and J usage is TRBJ2-7; D unresolved. V dropped 0 bases and J dropped 1 base, with 10 bases sitting between them. CDR1 is LGHNA, CDR2 YSLEER, per germline. CDR3 length: 15 amino acids. CDR3 DNA: TGCGCCAGCAGCCAAGATCTCAGGCCTTCCTACGAGCAGTACTTC. Translated, it gives CASSQDLRPSYEQYF.

This clone has more than one count but fewer than ten. The chain recombines TRBV7-2 with TRBJ1-2, with a tentative D call TRBD1 (5 bases). The germline V and J ends were trimmed by 1 base and 7 bases, with 19 bases remaining between them. Looked up from germline, CDR1 is SGHTA and CDR2 is FQGNSA. The CDR3 has 16 residues. The CDR3 DNA follows: TGTGCCAGCAGCTTAGTTTGGGCAGGGAGGGAAAGTGGCTACACCTTC. It specifies CASSLVWAGRESGYTF.

The chain has TRBV28 and TRBJ2-2; D is ambiguous. CDR1 is MDHEN and CDR2 is SYDVKM in the germline V gene. The V end was cut by 2 bases, the J end by 0 bases, with 7 bases between. The length of the CDR3 is 15 residues. CDR3: CASSLVRANTGELFF. The DNA for the CDR3 is TGTGCCAGCAGTTTAGTAAGGGCGAACACCGGGGAGCTGTTTTTT.

The J gene is TRBJ2-2, the V gene TRBV3-1 (or the pseudogene TRBV3-2); perhaps TRBD1 as D (6 bases). The germline gives CDR1 LGHDT, CDR2 YNNKEL (reference sequence). Deletions cut 4 bases from V and 3 bases from J, with 12 bases between. This CDR3 has 15 residues. Written as DNA, the CDR3 is TGTGCCAGCAGCCTAGGCAGGGGTGACACCGGGGAGCTGTTTTTT. This encodes CASSLGRGDTGELFF.

The chain's CDR3 is CASSRSGTGIYYEQYF. CDR3 nucleotides: TGCGCCAGCAGCAGATCCGGGACAGGGATATACTACGAGCAGTACTTC. V and J are TRBV5-1 and TRBJ2-7, with TRBD1 matching 9 bases. The CDR3 extends over 16 amino acids. The V gene's germline CDR1 is SGHRS and CDR2 YFSETQ. V lost 4 bases and J lost 3; bases outside the gene matches: 11.

This clone was counted a single time. This chain links TRBV19 with TRBJ2-5, with 7 bases identical to TRBD1. The germline V gene encodes CDR1 LNHDA and CDR2 SQIVND (reference sequence). The V gene end was trimmed by 3 bases and the J gene end by 5 bases; junction bases not matched to a gene: 9. CDR3 length: 15 amino acids. The DNA for the CDR3 is TGTGCCAGTAGTATGGACAGGCAAAGTATGGAGACCCAGTACTTC. This sequence encodes CASSMDRQSMETQYF. The whole variable domain, filled in from reference TRBV19 and TRBJ2-5, reads DGGITQSPKYLFRKEGQNVTLSCEQNLNHDAMYWYRQDPGQGLRLIYYSQIVNDFQKGDIAEGYSVSREKKESFPLTVTSAQKNPTAFYLCASSMDRQSMETQYFGPGTRLLVL.